The T cell receptor beta chain under discussion was sequenced for a study of T-cell reconstitution after alpha-beta-depleted transplantation in children. Overall study results and limits: Once a year had passed after transplant, T-cell counts and diversity came mostly from newly produced T cells.

Unique molecular identifiers tagged the TCRbeta library. TCRdb passed the PCR reads through MiXCR, listing each CDR3 protein once. The sample consists of approximately 980,000 distinct CDR3 sequences, about 29% of them appearing once. Germline V gene sequence: CDR1 SGHRS, CDR2 YFSETQ. The CDR3 has 16 residues. J lost 1 base, V lost 4 bases, and 10 bases had no gene match. Regarding this clonotype: The antigen remains unidentified.

The receptor was derived from a boy younger than two who had a stem cell transplant for SCID, so the T cells may come from the graft donor. This specimen was PBMCs, mostly from graft donor cells, taken 360 days after TCRalphabeta/CD19-depleted stem cell transplant. The chain couples TRBV5-1 to TRBJ2-5; 7 bases align to TRBD1. This CDR3 reads CASSAHPRTGQETQYF. The CDR3 nucleotides read TGCGCCAGCAGCGCACACCCAAGGACAGGCCAAGAGACCCAGTACTTC.